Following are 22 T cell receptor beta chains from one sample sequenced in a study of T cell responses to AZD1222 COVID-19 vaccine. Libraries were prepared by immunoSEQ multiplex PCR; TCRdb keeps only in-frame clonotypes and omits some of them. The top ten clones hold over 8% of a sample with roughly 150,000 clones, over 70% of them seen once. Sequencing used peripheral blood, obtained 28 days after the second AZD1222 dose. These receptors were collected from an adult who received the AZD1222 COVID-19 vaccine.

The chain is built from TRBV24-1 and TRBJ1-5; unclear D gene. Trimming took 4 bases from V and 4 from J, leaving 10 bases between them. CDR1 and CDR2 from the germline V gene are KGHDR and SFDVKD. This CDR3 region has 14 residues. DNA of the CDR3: TGTGCCACCAGTGAATACGGTGCGAATCAGCCCCAGCATTTT. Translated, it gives CATSEYGANQPQHF.

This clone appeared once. Here the CDR3 DNA reads TGTGCCAGCATTCTCACAACAGGCTTCGGCACTGAAGCTTTCTTT. Protein product: CASILTTGFGTEAFF. This chain links TRBV28 with TRBJ1-1, with a weak D call TRBD1 (5 bases). Deletions cut 7 bases from V and 4 bases from J, with 19 bases between. Per the germline V gene, CDR1 is MDHEN and CDR2 is SYDVKM. The CDR3 has 15 residues.

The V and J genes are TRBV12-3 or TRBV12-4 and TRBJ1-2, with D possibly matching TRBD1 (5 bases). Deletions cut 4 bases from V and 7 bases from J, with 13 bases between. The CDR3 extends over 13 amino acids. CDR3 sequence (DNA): TGTGCCAGCAGTTATGAGGGGAGGGGTGGCTACACCTTC. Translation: CASSYEGRGGYTF.

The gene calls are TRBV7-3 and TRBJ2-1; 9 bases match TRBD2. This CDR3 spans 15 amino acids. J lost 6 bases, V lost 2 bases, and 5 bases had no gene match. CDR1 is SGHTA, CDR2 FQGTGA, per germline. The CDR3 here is CASSLVSGSTNEQFF. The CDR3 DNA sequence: TGTGCCAGCAGCTTAGTTAGCGGGAGTACCAATGAGCAGTTCTTC.

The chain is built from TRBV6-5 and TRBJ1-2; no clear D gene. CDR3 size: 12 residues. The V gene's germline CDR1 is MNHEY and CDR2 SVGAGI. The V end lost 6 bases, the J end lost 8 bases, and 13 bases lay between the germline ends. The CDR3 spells CASSQDSVGYTF. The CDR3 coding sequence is TGTGCCAGCAGCCAAGACTCGGTAGGCTACACCTTC.

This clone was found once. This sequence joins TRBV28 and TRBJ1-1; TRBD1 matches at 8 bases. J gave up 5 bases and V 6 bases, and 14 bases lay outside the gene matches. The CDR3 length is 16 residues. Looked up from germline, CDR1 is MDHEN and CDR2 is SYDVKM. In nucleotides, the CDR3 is TGTGCCAGCAGGTCCCCTTCCAGGGACAGGAAGACTGAAGCTTTCTTT. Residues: CASRSPSRDRKTEAFF.

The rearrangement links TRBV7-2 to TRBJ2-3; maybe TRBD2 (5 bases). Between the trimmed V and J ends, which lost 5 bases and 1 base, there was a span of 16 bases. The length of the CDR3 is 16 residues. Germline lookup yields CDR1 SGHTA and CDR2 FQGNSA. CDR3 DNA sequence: TGTGCCAGCAGCCAGAAATGGGGAGTGCGCACAGATACGCAGTATTTT. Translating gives CASSQKWGVRTDTQYF.

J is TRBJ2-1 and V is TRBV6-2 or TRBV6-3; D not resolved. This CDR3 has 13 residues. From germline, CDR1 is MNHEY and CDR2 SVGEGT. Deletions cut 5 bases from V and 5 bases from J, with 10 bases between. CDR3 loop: CASSLQPNNEQFF. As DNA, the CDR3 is TGTGCCAGCAGTCTCCAGCCCAACAATGAGCAGTTCTTC.

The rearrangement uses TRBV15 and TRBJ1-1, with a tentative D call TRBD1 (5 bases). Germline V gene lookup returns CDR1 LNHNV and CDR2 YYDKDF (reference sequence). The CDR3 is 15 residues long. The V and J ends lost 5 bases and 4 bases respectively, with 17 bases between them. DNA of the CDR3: TGTGCCACCAGCCCCTCAGGGAATCCGGGCACTGAAGCTTTCTTT. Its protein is CATSPSGNPGTEAFF. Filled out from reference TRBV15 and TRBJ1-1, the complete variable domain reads DAMVIQNPRYQVTQFGKPVTLSCSQTLNHNVMYWYQQKSSQAPKLLFHYYDKDFNNEADTPDNFQSRRPNTSFCFLDIRSPGLGDTAMYLCATSPSGNPGTEAFFGQGTRLTVV.

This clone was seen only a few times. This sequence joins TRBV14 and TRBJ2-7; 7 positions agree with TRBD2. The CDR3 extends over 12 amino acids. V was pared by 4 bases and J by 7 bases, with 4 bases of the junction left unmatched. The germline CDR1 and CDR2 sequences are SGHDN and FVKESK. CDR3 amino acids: CASSRPGGEQYF. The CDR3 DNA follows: TGTGCCAGCAGCCGCCCCGGGGGGGAGCAGTACTTC.

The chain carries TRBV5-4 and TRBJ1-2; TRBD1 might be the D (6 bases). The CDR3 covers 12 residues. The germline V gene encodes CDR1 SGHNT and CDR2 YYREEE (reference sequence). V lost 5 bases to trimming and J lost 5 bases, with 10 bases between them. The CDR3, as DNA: TGTGCCAGCAGTGCAACAGGGTATGGCTACACCTTC. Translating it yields CASSATGYGYTF.

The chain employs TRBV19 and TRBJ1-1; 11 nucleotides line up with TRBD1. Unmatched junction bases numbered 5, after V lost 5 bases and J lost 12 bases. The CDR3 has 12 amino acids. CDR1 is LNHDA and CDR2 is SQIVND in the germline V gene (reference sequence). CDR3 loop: CASSWGQGETFF. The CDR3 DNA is TGTGCCAGTAGTTGGGGACAGGGGGAGACTTTCTTT.

As DNA, the CDR3 is TGTGCCAGCAGTCGGCAGGGTATCGACGAGCAGTACTTC. This gives the protein CASSRQGIDEQYF. The chain links TRBV28 to TRBJ2-7; maybe TRBD1 (5 bases). The CDR3 contains 13 residues. The germline CDR1 and CDR2 sequences are MDHEN and SYDVKM. The V and J ends lost 5 bases and 5 bases respectively, with 13 bases between them.

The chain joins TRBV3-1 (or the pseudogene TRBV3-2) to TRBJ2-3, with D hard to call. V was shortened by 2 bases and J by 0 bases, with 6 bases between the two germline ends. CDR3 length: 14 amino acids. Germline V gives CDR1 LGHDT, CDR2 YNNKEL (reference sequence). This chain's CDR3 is CASSQMASTDTQYF. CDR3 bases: TGTGCCAGCAGCCAAATGGCTAGCACAGATACGCAGTATTTT.

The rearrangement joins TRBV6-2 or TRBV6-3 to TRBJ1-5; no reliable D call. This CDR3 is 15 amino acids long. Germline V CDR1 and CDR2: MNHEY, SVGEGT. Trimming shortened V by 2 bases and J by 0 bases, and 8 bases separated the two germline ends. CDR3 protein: CASSYGPDSNQPQHF. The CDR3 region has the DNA TGTGCCAGCAGTTACGGTCCGGATAGCAATCAGCCCCAGCATTTT.

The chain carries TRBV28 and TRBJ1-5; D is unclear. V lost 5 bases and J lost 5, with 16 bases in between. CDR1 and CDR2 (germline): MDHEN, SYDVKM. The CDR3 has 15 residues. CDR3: CASSTEGQRYQPQHF. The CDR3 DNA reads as TGTGCCAGCAGTACGGAAGGGCAGCGGTATCAGCCCCAGCATTTT.

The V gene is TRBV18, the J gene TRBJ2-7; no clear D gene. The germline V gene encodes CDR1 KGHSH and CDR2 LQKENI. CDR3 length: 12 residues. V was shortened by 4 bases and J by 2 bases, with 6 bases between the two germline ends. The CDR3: CASSLQAYEQYF. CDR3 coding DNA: TGTGCCAGCTCACTCCAGGCCTACGAGCAGTACTTC.

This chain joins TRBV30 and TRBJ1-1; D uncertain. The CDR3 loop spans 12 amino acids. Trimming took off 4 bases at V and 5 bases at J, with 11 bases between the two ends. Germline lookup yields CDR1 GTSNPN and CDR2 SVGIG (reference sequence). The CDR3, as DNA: TGTGCCTGGACTCCCGGGAGAACTGAAGCTTTCTTT. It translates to CAWTPGRTEAFF.

The CDR3 is CASSFGLAASTDTQYF. Written as DNA, the CDR3 is TGCGCCAGCAGCTTCGGACTAGCGGCGAGCACAGATACGCAGTATTTT. The V call is TRBV5-1, the J call TRBJ2-3, with 10 bases lining up with TRBD2. The CDR3 contains 16 residues. Germline CDR1 SGHRS, CDR2 YFSETQ. Trimming removed 2 bases from V and 0 bases from J; junction bases left unmatched: 3.

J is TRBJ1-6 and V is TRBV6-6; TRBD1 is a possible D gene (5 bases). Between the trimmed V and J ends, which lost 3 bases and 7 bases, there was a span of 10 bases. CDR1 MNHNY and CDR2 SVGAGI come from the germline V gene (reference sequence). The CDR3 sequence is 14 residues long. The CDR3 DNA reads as TGTGCCAGCAGTTATGTCAGGGAGAATTCACCCCTCCACTTT. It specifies CASSYVRENSPLHF.

As DNA, the CDR3 is TGTGCCAGCTCACCGGGGGGCCAGAGCAATCAGCCCCAGCATTTT. Protein: CASSPGGQSNQPQHF. The rearrangement joins TRBV18 to TRBJ1-5; D might be TRBD1 (6 bases). In germline, CDR1 is KGHSH, CDR2 LQKENI. V was trimmed by 3 bases and J by 1 base, leaving 10 bases between them. The CDR3 has 15 amino acids.

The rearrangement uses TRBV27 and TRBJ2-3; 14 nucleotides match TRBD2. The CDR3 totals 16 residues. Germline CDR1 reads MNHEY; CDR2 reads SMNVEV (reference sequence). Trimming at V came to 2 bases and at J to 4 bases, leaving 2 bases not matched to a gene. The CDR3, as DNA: TGTGCCAGCAGTTTAGGGACTAGCGGGAGAGCAGATACGCAGTATTTT. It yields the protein CASSLGTSGRADTQYF.